A selection of T cell receptor beta chains follows, all from one sample in a study of cytomegalovirus exposure and HLA in healthy donors. The repertoire was sequenced with immunoSEQ multiplex PCR; TCRdb's copy has only in-frame clones and lacks some. The sample has approximately 100,000 clones, 70% to 80% seen once; the top ten hold approximately 2.8%. Sequences were obtained from PBMCs. The receptors stem from a woman in her forties in good health and CMV-seronegative. Both conserved end residues are trimmed from each CDR3.

V	J	length	CDR3
TRBV5-1	TRBJ2-7	10	ASSSMRNEQY
TRBV5-4	TRBJ2-7	12	ASSLDSTQHEQY
TRBV6-1	TRBJ1-4	12	ASSPTESNEKLF
TRBV10-1	TRBJ1-2	11	ASSGHPNYGYT
TRBV4-3	TRBJ1-2	12	ASSQDRGLGGYT
TRBV7-2	TRBJ2-1	13	ASSLGRGSYNEQF
TRBV7-9	TRBJ2-3	13	ASARRVPSTDTQY
TRBV28	TRBJ1-2	12	ASSGDPRIYGYT
TRBV6-5	TRBJ2-7	12	ASSLGGVTYEQY
TRBV5-6	TRBJ2-1	13	ASSLGSGTFYEQF
TRBV5-6	TRBJ1-2	13	ASSTGDREGYGYT
TRBV29-1	TRBJ1-1	10	SVAEVGTEAF
TRBV7-2	TRBJ2-3	12	ASSTSGGTDTQY
TRBV5-6	TRBJ2-1	15	ASSLRTATSSYNEQF
TRBV9	TRBJ1-2	11	ASSVQGAGGYT
TRBV19	TRBJ1-2	12	ASTRTGVGYGYT
TRBV12-5	TRBJ1-1	14	ASGPGTGASGTEAF
TRBV9	TRBJ2-7	12	ASSPSGRAYEQY
TRBV9	TRBJ2-1	12	ASSSPGTGSEQF
TRBV6-5	TRBJ1-2	12	ASSRDKDGHGYT
TRBV2	TRBJ1-4	13	ATNLLVTANEKLF
TRBV10-3	TRBJ2-2	12	AISDSTGPGELF
TRBV7-2	TRBJ1-2	12	ASSLDRTTYGYT
TRBV7-8	TRBJ2-7	13	ASSLSSSGAHEQY
TRBV5-1	TRBJ1-4	12	ASSWDITNEKLF
TRBV7-9	TRBJ1-1	15	ASSQLGGGIGNTEAF
TRBV9	TRBJ2-3	15	ASSVDLAGGPAGTQY
TRBV19	TRBJ1-6	12	ATQPRDRESPLH
TRBV4-3	TRBJ2-5	12	ASSPEDREETQY
TRBV7-8	TRBJ2-5	14	ASNRATWGEQETQY
TRBV2	TRBJ1-1	11	ASSVKERSEAF
TRBV30	TRBJ2-5	14	AWSVPISGAVETQY
TRBV18	TRBJ1-5	13	ASSSLGTGDQPQH
TRBV7-2	TRBJ1-5	13	ASTSNEGAFQPQH
TRBV4-1	TRBJ1-2	13	ASSQPPTGTKGYT
TRBV19	TRBJ2-7	13	ASSMGWGAVDEQY
TRBV5-6	TRBJ2-3	14	ASSLVFPGDTDTQY
TRBV19	TRBJ2-7	14	ASSPRTSGRGHERY
TRBV5-4	TRBJ2-7	12	ASAKQGTPYEQY
TRBV6-1	TRBJ2-7	13	ASRPGQASSYEQY
TRBV10-3	TRBJ2-1	12	ANAINSGYNEQF
TRBV7-2	TRBJ2-5	14	ASSSQGAIYQETQY
TRBV15	TRBJ1-5	12	ATAGQGGGQPQH